Many counts were recorded for the clone carrying this TCR beta chain. What it recognizes is unknown. The data were taken from a study of breast tumors, draining lymph nodes, adjacent tissues. Study-level points and caveats: Findings are consistent with lymph node origin and intratumoral expansion of most tumor T cells. Compared with lymph nodes, tumors were less diverse; compared with nontumor tissue, more. Luminal-like breast cancer showed significantly higher tumor–nontumor repertoire similarity than basal-like.

TCRdb re-called the multiplex PCR reads through MiXCR, storing one row per CDR3 protein. The data hold around 12,000 distinct CDR3 sequences, with roughly 60% observed a single time. Sequenced: tumor-adjacent breast tissue. The sequence was obtained from a female donor with breast cancer. Some clones in this sample may be carry-over from other donors' samples.

The CDR3 spells CASSSSRKGGRPGRSGEQFF. In nucleotides, the CDR3 is TGTGCCAGCAGTTCCAGTCGAAAGGGGGGGCGGCCGGGGAGATCGGGGGAGCAGTTCTTC. The chain joins TRBV28 to TRBJ2-1; D possibly corresponds to TRBD2 (7 bases). This CDR3 is built from 20 residues. Deletions cut 4 bases from V and 10 bases from J, with 35 bases between. Germline V gives CDR1 MDHEN, CDR2 SYDVKM. The complete variable domain, with remaining parts taken from reference TRBV28 and TRBJ2-1, reads DVKVTQSSRYLVKRTGEKVFLECVQDMDHENMFWYRQDPGLGLRLIYFSYDVKMKEKGDIPEGYSVSREKKERFSLILESASTNQTSMYLCASSSSRKGGRPGRSGEQFFGPGTRLTVL.